The 14 T cell receptor beta chains below were found in one sample sequenced in a study of early T cells in non-severe SARS-CoV-2 infection listed by TCRdb under 2021. Libraries were constructed by 5' RACE. The run used a NextSeq 500. The public sequencing data were trimmed at Q25 with fastp and processed into clonotypes with MiXCR by TCRdb, which kept only in-frame beta chains. Rows merge per CDR3 protein into single entries with the most common DNA and genes. This sample gives about 36,000 distinct CDR3 sequences in total; around 7% of them show up just once. The ten biggest clones cover 24% of the sample. Sequenced here: whole blood, sampled at baseline. Receptors were obtained from an adult who was a healthcare worker with PCR-confirmed SARS-CoV-2 infection or an uninfected control (not recorded which).

This clonotype was recorded many times. This chain uses TRBV29-1 with TRBJ2-3, with 10 nucleotides matching TRBD2. In germline, CDR1 is SQVTM, CDR2 ANQGSEA. The CDR3 loop spans 13 amino acids. V gave up 7 bases and J gave up 3 bases; unmatched junction bases: 4. CDR3 residues: CSDTSGNTDTQYF. The CDR3 DNA reads as TGCAGCGACACTAGCGGGAATACAGATACGCAGTATTTT.

This clonotype showed up just a few times. V gene TRBV12-3 or TRBV12-4 combines with J gene TRBJ2-1, with D perhaps given as TRBD1 or TRBD2 (5 bases each). Trimming left V 1 base short and J 10 bases short, with 20 bases between. CDR3 length equals 16 residues. The CDR3 DNA is TGTGCCAGCAGTTTAGGATCGGTACGGGCCTGGGGGGAGCAGTTCTTC. This sequence encodes CASSLGSVRAWGEQFF.

The chain has TRBV12-3 or TRBV12-4 and TRBJ1-5; a weak D match, TRBD1 (5 bases). V shed 5 bases and J shed 3 bases, with 11 bases lying between them. CDR3 length: 14 amino acids. CDR3 residues: CASSPGTLNQPQHF. The CDR3 bases are TGTGCCAGCAGTCCCGGGACCCTCAATCAGCCCCAGCATTTT.

A few counts support this clonotype. This chain joins TRBV4-2 and TRBJ2-1; 11 bases fit TRBD2. Germline CDR1 LGHNA, CDR2 YNFKEQ. The CDR3 covers 18 residues. Unmatched junction bases numbered 11, after V lost 0 bases and J lost 7 bases. The CDR3 DNA sequence: TGTGCCAGCAGCCAAGATCGAATAGGGGCTAGCGGGAGGAATGAGCAGTTCTTC. As protein: CASSQDRIGASGRNEQFF.

V is TRBV6-6 and J is TRBJ2-3; D not resolved. The CDR3 spans 14 residues. V dropped 2 bases and J dropped 1 base, with 7 bases sitting between them. Germline V CDR1 and CDR2: MNHNY, SVGAGI (reference sequence). The CDR3 nucleotides are TGTGCCAGCAGTTACGGGCAGGGCACAGATACGCAGTATTTT. It yields the protein CASSYGQGTDTQYF.

This clonotype was seen more than once but under ten times. The chain joins TRBV11-1 to TRBJ1-2; D unclear. Germline-derived CDR1 and CDR2 are SGHAT and FQDESV (reference sequence). The CDR3 runs 14 residues. V lost 5 bases to trimming and J lost 5 bases, with 15 bases between them. The CDR3 protein is CASSPLTTGYGYTF. Here the CDR3 DNA reads TGTGCCAGCAGCCCGTTAACCACCGGGTATGGCTACACCTTC.

This clonotype has just a few counts. The chain recombines TRBV12-3 or TRBV12-4 with TRBJ2-1; perhaps TRBD2 as D (6 bases). There are 13 residues in the CDR3. With 5 bases removed from V and 6 bases from J, the gap between germline ends came to 11 bases. CDR3 in DNA: TGTGCCAGCAGTCCCCCCGGGGGCAATGAGCAGTTCTTC. Translation gives CASSPPGGNEQFF.

The genes are TRBV30 and TRBJ1-1, with no clear D. The CDR3 length is 13 residues. The V end lost 2 bases, the J end lost 8 bases, and 15 bases lay between the germline ends. Germline V gene lookup returns CDR1 GTSNPN and CDR2 SVGIG (reference sequence). The chain's CDR3 is CAWSLSPLGEAFF. As DNA, the CDR3 is TGTGCCTGGAGTCTTTCTCCTTTGGGCGAAGCTTTCTTT. The variable domain in full, completed from reference TRBV30 and TRBJ1-1, reads SQTIHQWPATLVQPVGSPLSLECTVEGTSNPNLYWYRQAAGRGLQLLFYSVGIGQISSEVPQNLSASRPQDRQFILSSKKLLLSDSGFYLCAWSLSPLGEAFFGQGTRLTVV.

This clonotype was counted a few times. Here the CDR3 reads CASSKLGVRDISSYEQYF. The CDR3 bases are TGTGCCAGCAGCAAATTAGGGGTACGGGACATCTCCTCCTACGAGCAGTACTTC. The rearrangement links TRBV21-1 to TRBJ2-7; the table gives TRBD1 as D, unverified against the DNA. TRBV21-1 is deemed a pseudogene. CDR3 length: 18 residues.

This clonotype was picked up many times. The chain recombines TRBV29-1 with TRBJ2-7; no definite D call. Trimming removed 4 bases at V and 7 bases at J, with 11 bases between. This CDR3 has 11 amino acids. Germline V lookup: CDR1 SQVTM, CDR2 ANQGSEA. The DNA for the CDR3 is TGCAGCGTTGCTAGAGGTGGAGAGCAGTACTTC. Translation: CSVARGGEQYF.

The chain combines TRBV28 with TRBJ1-2; D gene ambiguous. CDR3 length: 15 residues. The germline V and J ends were trimmed by 3 bases and 6 bases, with 17 bases remaining between them. Germline loops: CDR1 MDHEN, CDR2 SYDVKM. The DNA of the CDR3 is TGTGCCAGCAGTTTCATAACCCGAACGGGTCATGGCTACACCTTC. It is translated as CASSFITRTGHGYTF.

This clonotype has ten or more counts. CDR3: CASSETGKAYNEQFF. In DNA, the CDR3 is TGTGCCAGCAGTGAGACAGGGAAAGCCTACAATGAGCAGTTCTTC. This rearrangement joins TRBV28 to TRBJ2-1, with TRBD1 matching 7 bases. The CDR3 has 15 amino acids. Trimming removed 5 bases from V and 2 bases from J; junction bases left unmatched: 6. Germline CDR1 and CDR2: MDHEN and SYDVKM.

The V gene is TRBV7-8, the J gene TRBJ2-5, with D tentatively TRBD1 or TRBD2 (7 bases each). V was shortened by 0 bases and J by 2 bases, with 13 bases between the two germline ends. Germline V lookup: CDR1 SGHVS, CDR2 FQNEAQ. The CDR3 spans 16 residues. This CDR3 reads CASSLARGEGQETQYF. CDR3 DNA: TGTGCCAGCAGCTTAGCCAGGGGGGAGGGACAAGAGACCCAGTACTTC.

In DNA form, the CDR3 reads TGTGCCATCAGAGACAGGGAGGCCCACAATGAGCAGTTCTTC. It codes for CAIRDREAHNEQFF. The chain combines TRBV10-3 with TRBJ2-1; possibly TRBD1 for D (7 bases). This CDR3 comprises 14 residues. CDR1 and CDR2 from the germline V gene are ENHRY and SYGVKD. Trimming cost V 6 bases and J 5 bases, with 14 bases left between them.